Reported below is one TCR beta chain. RNA was extracted with the RNeasy kit, and a quantity of about 0.5 to 1 ug was reverse transcribed using random hexamers. From the immunoSEQ multiplex PCR reads, TCRdb called clonotypes with MiXCR, one entry per CDR3 protein. Counted here are 120,000 to 150,000 distinct CDR3 sequences, roughly 95% occurring once; the ten biggest clones make up over 0.1%. This sample is drawn from a study of CD8 T cells in Susac syndrome. TEMRA cells were FACS-enriched, with CD8+ and CD4+ T cells isolated negatively. The material sequenced was CD4+ T cells from PBMCs. The clonotype was recovered from a human donor with multiple sclerosis.

CDR3 amino acids: CASSIEAQNYGYTF. The CDR3 coding sequence is TGTGCCAGTAGTATAGAGGCACAAAACTATGGCTACACCTTC. V and J are TRBV19 and TRBJ1-2; no clear D. Deletions cut 0 bases from V and 2 bases from J, with 7 bases between. Germline V CDR1 and CDR2: LNHDA, SQIVND (reference sequence). This CDR3 is 14 amino acids long.